The rows below give T cell receptor beta chains drawn from one sample of a study of T-cell memory formation after mild COVID-19. TCRdb called the 5' RACE reads again in MiXCR, with one record for every CDR3 protein. There are 100,000 to 120,000 distinct CDR3 sequences in the sample; about 18% occur only once, and 5% to 7% lies in the top ten. Sequences were obtained from PBMCs or a T cell subset sorted from them (not recorded which). The receptors come from a man younger than 35 who had mild COVID-19 (a few samples of this study predate the infection). Cell type and time point are not known. CDR3s include the opening cysteine and the closing phenylalanine or tryptophan. The D gene is left open where the match is weak. A clone size is listed for some rows: how often the clone was seen (once, few, many), or a class if it is expanded.

D gene: TRBD2; clone size: -; V gene: TRBV7-6; J gene: TRBJ2-1; CDR3 DNA: TGTGCCAGCAGCTTCGGGACTAGCGGGGTCGATGAGCAGTTCTTC; CDR3 protein: CASSFGTSGVDEQFF
D gene: -; clone size: few; V gene: TRBV6-1; J gene: TRBJ2-3; CDR3 DNA: TGTGCCAGCAGTGAAAATATCCCAGATACGCAGTATTTT; CDR3 protein: CASSENIPDTQYF
D gene: TRBD1; clone size: -; V gene: TRBV7-8; J gene: TRBJ2-1; CDR3 DNA: TGTGCCAGCAGGGGTCCGGGACAGGGAAGGACTGAGCAGTTCTTC; CDR3 protein: CASRGPGQGRTEQFF
D gene: TRBD2; clone size: -; V gene: TRBV20-1; J gene: TRBJ2-7; CDR3 DNA: TGCAGTGCTCGTATTATAGCGGGGGGGCCCCACGAGCAGTACTTC; CDR3 protein: CSARIIAGGPHEQYF
D gene: TRBD1; clone size: few; V gene: TRBV7-9; J gene: TRBJ2-3; CDR3 DNA: TGTGCCAGCAGCTTCGGAACAGGGGGTGCGGATACGCAGTATTTT; CDR3 protein: CASSFGTGGADTQYF
D gene: -; clone size: -; V gene: TRBV5-1; J gene: TRBJ1-4; CDR3 DNA: TGCGCCAGCAGCCAACAGGTGACGAAGGAAAAACTGTTTTTT; CDR3 protein: CASSQQVTKEKLFF
D gene: -; clone size: -; V gene: TRBV7-2; J gene: TRBJ1-2; CDR3 DNA: TGTGCCAGCGGGCGAGGGCAGGTGTGGGACTATGGCTACACCTTC; CDR3 protein: CASGRGQVWDYGYTF
D gene: -; clone size: -; V gene: TRBV19; J gene: TRBJ1-1; CDR3 DNA: TGTGCCAGTAGTATAGGGGGGGGCGCCCCTGAAGCTTTCTTT; CDR3 protein: CASSIGGGAPEAFF
D gene: TRBD2; clone size: few; V gene: TRBV2; J gene: TRBJ2-5; CDR3 DNA: TGTGCCAGCAGAGAAAAGCGGGGGGGCGAAGAGACCCAGTACTTC; CDR3 protein: CASREKRGGEETQYF
D gene: -; clone size: -; V gene: TRBV7-2; J gene: TRBJ1-1; CDR3 DNA: TGTGCCAGCAGCCTGGTGGTGAGGATCGAGCGGGCTTTCTTT; CDR3 protein: CASSLVVRIERAFF
D gene: -; clone size: many; V gene: TRBV6-5; J gene: TRBJ1-1; CDR3 DNA: TGTGCCAGCAGTTACTCGGCTGGGACTGAAGCTTTCTTT; CDR3 protein: CASSYSAGTEAFF
D gene: -; clone size: -; V gene: TRBV18; J gene: TRBJ1-5; CDR3 DNA: TGTGCCAGCTCACCCTCGGATAATCAGCCCCAGCATTTT; CDR3 protein: CASSPSDNQPQHF
D gene: -; clone size: -; V gene: TRBV5-1; J gene: TRBJ1-6; CDR3 DNA: TGCGCCAGCAGCTTCGCGGGACGGAAGGGTGGGGGTTATAATTCACCCCTCCACTTT; CDR3 protein: CASSFAGRKGGGYNSPLHF
D gene: TRBD1; clone size: medium-sized; V gene: TRBV5-1; J gene: TRBJ2-5; CDR3 DNA: TGCGCCAGCAGCTTGGGACAGGGGGAGACCCAGTACTTC; CDR3 protein: CASSLGQGETQYF
D gene: -; clone size: -; V gene: TRBV11-2; J gene: TRBJ2-3; CDR3 DNA: TGTGCCAGCAGCAACTGGGGTGAGAATACGCAGTATTTT; CDR3 protein: CASSNWGENTQYF
D gene: -; clone size: few; V gene: TRBV4-2; J gene: TRBJ2-5; CDR3 DNA: TGTGCCAGCAGCCAGCCCTCGGGCGAGACCCAGTACTTC; CDR3 protein: CASSQPSGETQYF
D gene: TRBD1; clone size: -; V gene: TRBV10-3; J gene: TRBJ2-3; CDR3 DNA: TGTGCCATCAGTGAATCAGGACAGGGCCTGGATACGCAGTATTTT; CDR3 protein: CAISESGQGLDTQYF
D gene: -; clone size: few; V gene: TRBV6-5; J gene: TRBJ1-6; CDR3 DNA: TGTGCCAGCAGTTACGTGGGGGGGAATTCACCCCTCCACTTT; CDR3 protein: CASSYVGGNSPLHF
D gene: -; clone size: few; V gene: TRBV10-3; J gene: TRBJ2-7; CDR3 DNA: TGTGCCATCAGTGAGCTTTTGGCCCAAACCTACGAGCAGTACTTC; CDR3 protein: CAISELLAQTYEQYF
D gene: -; clone size: -; V gene: TRBV7-6; J gene: TRBJ2-3; CDR3 DNA: TGTGCCAGCAGCACGAAGGGAGTCACAGATACGCAGTATTTT; CDR3 protein: CASSTKGVTDTQYF
D gene: -; clone size: few; V gene: TRBV7-3; J gene: TRBJ2-5; CDR3 DNA: TGTGCCAGCAGCTTAATCCCCCAACCGGGGGAGACCCAGTACTTC; CDR3 protein: CASSLIPQPGETQYF
D gene: TRBD2; clone size: -; V gene: TRBV7-7; J gene: TRBJ2-6; CDR3 DNA: TGTGCTAGCAGCCCGACTAGCGGGGTTAGGGCCAACGTCCTGACTTTC; CDR3 protein: CASSPTSGVRANVLTF
D gene: -; clone size: few; V gene: TRBV7-2; J gene: TRBJ2-1; CDR3 DNA: TGTGCCAGCAGCCCAAGACCCCGATTGGATGGGGAGCAGTTCTTC; CDR3 protein: CASSPRPRLDGEQFF
D gene: -; clone size: few; V gene: TRBV5-1; J gene: TRBJ2-2; CDR3 DNA: TGCGCCAGCAGCTCTCCGGACACCCCGGGGACCGGGGAGCTGTTTTTT; CDR3 protein: CASSSPDTPGTGELFF
D gene: -; clone size: few; V gene: TRBV3-1; J gene: TRBJ2-1; CDR3 DNA: TGTGCCAGCAGCCGGGACCGGGGAGGCTACGATGAGCAGTTCTTC; CDR3 protein: CASSRDRGGYDEQFF
D gene: -; clone size: -; V gene: TRBV5-5; J gene: TRBJ2-7; CDR3 DNA: TGTGCCAGCAGCGCCCCGGAGGGTCACGAGCAGTACTTC; CDR3 protein: CASSAPEGHEQYF
D gene: -; clone size: -; V gene: TRBV12-3/TRBV12-4; J gene: TRBJ2-2; CDR3 DNA: TGTGCCAGCAGTTCGCCGGGACGCAGCACCGGGGAGCTGTTTTTT; CDR3 protein: CASSSPGRSTGELFF
D gene: -; clone size: many; V gene: TRBV5-1; J gene: TRBJ2-4; CDR3 DNA: TGCGCCAGCACCCCCGACGCGCTAATAAACATTCAGTACTTC; CDR3 protein: CASTPDALINIQYF
D gene: -; clone size: -; V gene: TRBV30; J gene: TRBJ1-2; CDR3 DNA: TGTGCCTGGAGTGTTGGACCCGGTGGTGGCTACACCTTC; CDR3 protein: CAWSVGPGGGYTF
D gene: -; clone size: few; V gene: TRBV3-1; J gene: TRBJ2-5; CDR3 DNA: TGTGCCAGCAGCCAGGTCGCCCAAGAGACCCAGTACTTC; CDR3 protein: CASSQVAQETQYF
D gene: TRBD2; clone size: -; V gene: TRBV7-3; J gene: TRBJ2-3; CDR3 DNA: TGTGCCAGCAGCAAAGGACTAGCCGGCACAGATACGCAGTATTTT; CDR3 protein: CASSKGLAGTDTQYF
D gene: -; clone size: -; V gene: TRBV12-3/TRBV12-4; J gene: TRBJ2-3; CDR3 DNA: TGTGCCAGCAGTTTTCGTATTATTGCAGATACGCAGTATTTT; CDR3 protein: CASSFRIIADTQYF
D gene: -; clone size: few; V gene: TRBV7-2; J gene: TRBJ1-1; CDR3 DNA: TGTGCCAGCAGCCTCACGGCGGCGGACACTGAAGCTTTCTTT; CDR3 protein: CASSLTAADTEAFF
D gene: -; clone size: few; V gene: TRBV28; J gene: TRBJ1-5; CDR3 DNA: TGTGCCAGCAGTGGGGGAGGTCAAACACAGCCCCAGCATTTT; CDR3 protein: CASSGGGQTQPQHF
D gene: -; clone size: -; V gene: TRBV20-1; J gene: TRBJ1-1; CDR3 DNA: TGCAGTGCTCCCCCAACCCCCTACACTGAAGCTTTCTTT; CDR3 protein: CSAPPTPYTEAFF
D gene: -; clone size: few; V gene: TRBV5-1; J gene: TRBJ2-7; CDR3 DNA: TGCGCCAGCAGCTTGGAGGCAGCGAACTACGAGCAGTACTTC; CDR3 protein: CASSLEAANYEQYF
D gene: -; clone size: few; V gene: TRBV4-3; J gene: TRBJ1-4; CDR3 DNA: TGCGCCAGCAGCCAGACCTGGCGGGCTGAAAAACTGTTTTTT; CDR3 protein: CASSQTWRAEKLFF
D gene: -; clone size: -; V gene: TRBV12-3/TRBV12-4; J gene: TRBJ2-5; CDR3 DNA: TGTGCCAGCAGCAGGACAGAGACCCAGTACTTC; CDR3 protein: CASSRTETQYF
D gene: -; clone size: few; V gene: TRBV4-1; J gene: TRBJ2-5; CDR3 DNA: TGCGCCAGCAGCCAACTAGGCCTGTCGGAGACCCAGTACTTC; CDR3 protein: CASSQLGLSETQYF
D gene: -; clone size: few; V gene: TRBV6-6; J gene: TRBJ2-7; CDR3 DNA: TGTGCCAGCGGAGCCCGGGACGGTAGCTCCTACGAGCAGTACTTC; CDR3 protein: CASGARDGSSYEQYF
D gene: -; clone size: -; V gene: TRBV6-6; J gene: TRBJ1-5; CDR3 DNA: TGTGCCAGCAGTTACTCGGGGGAGACACGTCAGCCCCAGCATTTT; CDR3 protein: CASSYSGETRQPQHF
D gene: TRBD1; clone size: once; V gene: TRBV6-2/TRBV6-3; J gene: TRBJ2-3; CDR3 DNA: TGTGCCAGCAGCTTTCGGACAGGGCCATATACGCAGTATTTT; CDR3 protein: CASSFRTGPYTQYF
D gene: -; clone size: -; V gene: TRBV27; J gene: TRBJ2-5; CDR3 DNA: TGTGCCAGCAGTTCGACGCGGCCTCAAGAGACCCAGTACTTC; CDR3 protein: CASSSTRPQETQYF
D gene: -; clone size: few; V gene: TRBV30; J gene: TRBJ2-5; CDR3 DNA: TGTGCCTGGACCCCTTTTGGGAGGGAGACCCAGTACTTC; CDR3 protein: CAWTPFGRETQYF
D gene: -; clone size: -; V gene: TRBV3-1; J gene: TRBJ1-2; CDR3 DNA: TGTGCCAGCAGCCACCGTTTTAAGGGGGACTATGGCTACACCTTC; CDR3 protein: CASSHRFKGDYGYTF
D gene: TRBD2; clone size: -; V gene: TRBV7-8; J gene: TRBJ2-1; CDR3 DNA: TGTGCCAGCAGCTTAGCGGGGGGGGGAAGCTCCTACAATGAGCAGTTCTTC; CDR3 protein: CASSLAGGGSSYNEQFF
D gene: TRBD2; clone size: -; V gene: TRBV7-3; J gene: TRBJ2-1; CDR3 DNA: TGTGCCAGCAGCCCCTACGCGGGGGGCCGGGGCAATGAGCAGTTCTTC; CDR3 protein: CASSPYAGGRGNEQFF
D gene: -; clone size: -; V gene: TRBV2; J gene: TRBJ2-3; CDR3 DNA: TGTGCCAGGGGCACCCAGGGGGGAAGGACAGATACGCAGTATTTT; CDR3 protein: CARGTQGGRTDTQYF
D gene: TRBD2; clone size: -; V gene: TRBV28; J gene: TRBJ2-5; CDR3 DNA: TGTGCCAGCAGTGTGGGACTAGCGGGGCAAGAGACCCAGTACTTC; CDR3 protein: CASSVGLAGQETQYF
D gene: -; clone size: few; V gene: TRBV6-5; J gene: TRBJ1-5; CDR3 DNA: TGTGCCAGCAGTTACTCTAGGACGGGGAATCAGCCCCAGCATTTT; CDR3 protein: CASSYSRTGNQPQHF
D gene: -; clone size: -; V gene: TRBV7-2; J gene: TRBJ2-3; CDR3 DNA: TGTGCCAGCAGCTCGCGAGGAGCAGATACGCAGTATTTT; CDR3 protein: CASSSRGADTQYF
D gene: TRBD2; clone size: -; V gene: TRBV5-1; J gene: TRBJ2-7; CDR3 DNA: TGCGCCAGCACCCCGCGGGGGGTCGGGTACGACCAGTACTTC; CDR3 protein: CASTPRGVGYDQYF
D gene: -; clone size: -; V gene: TRBV6-5; J gene: TRBJ1-6; CDR3 DNA: TGTGCCAGCAGTTACTCGATACAGGGTAATTCACCCCTCCACTTT; CDR3 protein: CASSYSIQGNSPLHF